This entry lists 2 T cell receptor beta chains sequenced from one sample in a study of beta chain features in type 1 diabetes (dated by TCRdb to about 2018). Beyond this particular receptor, the publication reports: In all four CD4+ subsets, TCRB CDR3 length was moderately but significantly shorter in type 1 diabetes patients.

The method behind the library was the immunoSEQ multiplex PCR assay. The entire amount of isolated RNA was reverse transcribed using the High Capacity cDNA Reverse Transcription Kit, so the sequenced TCRB transcripts were expressed ones. TCRdb took this table from immuneACCESS and kept in-frame rearrangements with V and J called. Such tables lack part of the clones; where checked against another copy, unresolved V genes explain under half of the gap, and the rest is unexplained. The sample includes hundreds of thousands of clones, with about an eighth observed a single time. Nearly 0.04% of the sample rests with the top ten. No antigen is known for these receptors. The sequencing sample was made of naive CD4+ T cells from blood. The cell subset or site label for this specimen denotes: true naive CD4+ T cells. These receptors originate from a man aged 18-30 years with type 1 diabetes.

CDR3 protein: CASETSGNEQFF. Written as DNA, the CDR3 is TGTGCCAGCGAGACTAGCGGCAATGAGCAGTTCTTC. V is TRBV6-6 and J is TRBJ2-1; TRBD2 matches at 9 bases. Germline CDR1 is MNHNY and CDR2 is SVGAGI (reference sequence). V shed 8 bases and J 6 bases; nucleotides not matched to a gene: 2. The CDR3 is 12 amino acids.

CDR3 nucleotides: TGTGCCAGCAGCGTTGGTAGGGGCGATCAGCCCCAGCATTTT. The encoded protein is CASSVGRGDQPQHF. The chain combines TRBV5-4 with TRBJ1-5, with D tentatively TRBD1 (5 bases). This CDR3 is built from 14 residues. Germline V gene lookup returns CDR1 SGHNT and CDR2 YYREEE (reference sequence). Trimming took 4 bases from V and 5 from J, leaving 13 bases between them.